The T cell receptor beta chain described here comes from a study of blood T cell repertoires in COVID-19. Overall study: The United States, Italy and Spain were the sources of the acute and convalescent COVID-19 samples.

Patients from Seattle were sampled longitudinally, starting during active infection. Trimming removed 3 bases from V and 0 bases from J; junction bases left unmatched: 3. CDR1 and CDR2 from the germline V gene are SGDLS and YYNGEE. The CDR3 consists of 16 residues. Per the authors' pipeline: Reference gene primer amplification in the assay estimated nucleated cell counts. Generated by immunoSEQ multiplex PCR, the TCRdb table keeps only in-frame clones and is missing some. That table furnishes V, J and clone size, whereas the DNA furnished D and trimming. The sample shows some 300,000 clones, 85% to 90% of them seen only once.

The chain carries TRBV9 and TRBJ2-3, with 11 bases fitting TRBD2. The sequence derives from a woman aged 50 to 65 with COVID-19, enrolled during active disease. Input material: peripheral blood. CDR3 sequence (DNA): TGTGCCAGCAGCGCGGGACTAGCGGCTAGCACAGATACGCAGTATTTT. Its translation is CASSAGLAASTDTQYF.